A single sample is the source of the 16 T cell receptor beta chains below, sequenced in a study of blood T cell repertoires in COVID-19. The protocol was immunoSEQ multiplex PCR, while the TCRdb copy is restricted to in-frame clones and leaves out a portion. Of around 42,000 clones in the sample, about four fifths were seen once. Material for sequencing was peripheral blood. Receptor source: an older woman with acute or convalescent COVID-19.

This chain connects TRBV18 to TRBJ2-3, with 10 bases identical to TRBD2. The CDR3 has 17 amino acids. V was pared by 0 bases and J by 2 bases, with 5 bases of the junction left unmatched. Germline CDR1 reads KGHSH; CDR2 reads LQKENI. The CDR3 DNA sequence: TGTGCCAGCTCACCACCGATAGCGGGGGGTCCCACAGATACGCAGTATTTT. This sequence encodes CASSPPIAGGPTDTQYF.

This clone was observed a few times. The CDR3 bases are TGTGCCAGCAGTCCCCCTGCTAGCGGGGGGGTCCCAGATACGCAGTATTTT. This encodes CASSPPASGGVPDTQYF. The V call is TRBV28, the J call TRBJ2-3; 12 bases line up with TRBD2. The length of the CDR3 is 17 residues. V shed 5 bases and J 4 bases; nucleotides not matched to a gene: 10. The germline V gene encodes CDR1 MDHEN and CDR2 SYDVKM.

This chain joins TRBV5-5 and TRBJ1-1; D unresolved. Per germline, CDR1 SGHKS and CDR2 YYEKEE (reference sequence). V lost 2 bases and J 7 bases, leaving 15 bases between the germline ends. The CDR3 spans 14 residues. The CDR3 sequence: CASSFMGSTYEAFF. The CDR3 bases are TGTGCCAGCAGCTTTATGGGCTCCACCTATGAAGCTTTCTTT.

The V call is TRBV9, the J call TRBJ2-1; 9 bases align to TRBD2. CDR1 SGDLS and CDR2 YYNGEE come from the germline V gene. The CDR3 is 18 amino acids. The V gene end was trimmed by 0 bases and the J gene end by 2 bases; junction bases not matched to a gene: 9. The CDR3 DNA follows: TGTGCCAGCAGCGTAGCTTTGAAGCGGGGGGAGACCTACAATGAGCAGTTCTTC. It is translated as CASSVALKRGETYNEQFF. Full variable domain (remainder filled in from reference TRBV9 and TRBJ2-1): DSGVTQTPKHLITATGQRVTLRCSPRSGDLSVYWYQQSLDQGLQFLIQYYNGEERAKGNILERFSAQQFPDLHSELNLSSLELGDSALYFCASSVALKRGETYNEQFFGPGTRLTVL.

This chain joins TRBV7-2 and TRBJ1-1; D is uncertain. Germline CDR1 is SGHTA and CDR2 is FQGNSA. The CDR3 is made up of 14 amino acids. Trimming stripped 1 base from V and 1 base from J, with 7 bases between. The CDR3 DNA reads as TGTGCCAGCAGCTTAGAGTGGAGGAACACTGAAGCTTTCTTT. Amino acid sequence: CASSLEWRNTEAFF.

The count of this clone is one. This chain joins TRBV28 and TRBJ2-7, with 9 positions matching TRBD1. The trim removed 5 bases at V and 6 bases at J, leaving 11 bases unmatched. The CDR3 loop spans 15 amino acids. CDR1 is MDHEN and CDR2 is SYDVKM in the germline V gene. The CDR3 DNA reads TGTGCCAGCAGTAAATCCGGGACAGGGTGGGGCGAGCAGTACTTC. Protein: CASSKSGTGWGEQYF.

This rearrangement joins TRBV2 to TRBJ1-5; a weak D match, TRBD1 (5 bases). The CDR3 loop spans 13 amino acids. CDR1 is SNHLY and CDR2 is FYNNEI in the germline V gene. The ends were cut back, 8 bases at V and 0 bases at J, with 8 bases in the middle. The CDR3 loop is CASRQSSNQPQHF. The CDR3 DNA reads TGTGCCAGCCGACAGTCTAGCAATCAGCCCCAGCATTTT.

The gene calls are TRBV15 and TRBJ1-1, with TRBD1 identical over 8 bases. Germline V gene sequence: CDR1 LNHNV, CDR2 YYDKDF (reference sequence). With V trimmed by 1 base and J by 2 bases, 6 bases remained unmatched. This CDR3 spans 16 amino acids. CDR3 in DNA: TGTGCCACCAGCAGAGGAGGCGACAGGGGAAACACTGAAGCTTTCTTT. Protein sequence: CATSRGGDRGNTEAFF.

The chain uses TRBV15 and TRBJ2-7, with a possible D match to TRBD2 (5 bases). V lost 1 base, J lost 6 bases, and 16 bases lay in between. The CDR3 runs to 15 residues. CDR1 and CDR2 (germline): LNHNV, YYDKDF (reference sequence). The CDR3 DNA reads TGTGCCACCAGCAGAGGCAGAAAGGCCCGGGGCGAGCAGTACTTC. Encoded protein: CATSRGRKARGEQYF.

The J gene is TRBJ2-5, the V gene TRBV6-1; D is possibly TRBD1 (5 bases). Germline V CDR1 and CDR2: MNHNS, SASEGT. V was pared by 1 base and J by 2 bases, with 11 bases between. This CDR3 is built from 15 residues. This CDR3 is CASSEDRSQQETQYF. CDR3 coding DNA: TGTGCCAGCAGTGAAGACAGGAGTCAACAAGAGACCCAGTACTTC.

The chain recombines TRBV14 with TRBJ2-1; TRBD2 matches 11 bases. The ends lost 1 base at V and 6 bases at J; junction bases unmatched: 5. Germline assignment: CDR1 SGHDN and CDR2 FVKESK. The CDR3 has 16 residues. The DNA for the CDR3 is TGTGCCAGCAGCCAAGTAGCGGGAGGGCCGGTCAATGAGCAGTTCTTC. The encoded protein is CASSQVAGGPVNEQFF. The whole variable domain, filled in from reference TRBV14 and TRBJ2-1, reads EAGVTQFPSHSVIEKGQTVTLRCDPISGHDNLYWYRRVMGKEIKFLLHFVKESKQDESGMPNNRFLAERTGGTYSTLKVQPAELEDSGVYFCASSQVAGGPVNEQFFGPGTRLTVL.

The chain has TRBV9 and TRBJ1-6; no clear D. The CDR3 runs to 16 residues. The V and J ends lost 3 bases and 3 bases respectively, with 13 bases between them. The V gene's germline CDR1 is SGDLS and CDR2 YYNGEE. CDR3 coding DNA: TGTGCCAGCAGCGCGACATTAGACCTCTATAATTCACCCCTCCACTTT. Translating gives CASSATLDLYNSPLHF.

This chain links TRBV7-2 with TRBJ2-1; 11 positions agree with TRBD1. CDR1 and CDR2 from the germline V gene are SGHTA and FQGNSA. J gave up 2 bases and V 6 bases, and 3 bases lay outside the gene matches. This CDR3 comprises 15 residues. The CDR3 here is CASRRDRGTYNEQFF. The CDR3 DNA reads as TGTGCCAGCAGACGGGACAGGGGGACCTACAATGAGCAGTTCTTC. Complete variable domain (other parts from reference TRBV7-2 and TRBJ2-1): GAGVSQSPSNKVTEKGKDVELRCDPISGHTALYWYRQSLGQGLEFLIYFQGNSAPDKSGLPSDRFSAERTGGSVSTLTIQRTQQEDSAVYLCASRRDRGTYNEQFFGPGTRLTVL.

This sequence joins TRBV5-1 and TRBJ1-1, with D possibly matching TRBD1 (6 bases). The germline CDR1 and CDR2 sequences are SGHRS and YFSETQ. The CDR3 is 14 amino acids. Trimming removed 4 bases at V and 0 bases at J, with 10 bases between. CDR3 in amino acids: CASSQTGLNTEAFF. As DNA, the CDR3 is TGCGCCAGCAGCCAGACAGGCTTGAACACTGAAGCTTTCTTT.

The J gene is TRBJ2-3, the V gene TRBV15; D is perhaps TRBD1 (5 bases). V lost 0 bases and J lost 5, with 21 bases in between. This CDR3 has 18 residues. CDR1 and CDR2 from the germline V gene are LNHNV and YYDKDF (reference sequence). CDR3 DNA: TGTGCCACCAGCAGAGAGATGGGGTGGCAGGGATCGCAAGATACGCAGTATTTT. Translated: CATSREMGWQGSQDTQYF.

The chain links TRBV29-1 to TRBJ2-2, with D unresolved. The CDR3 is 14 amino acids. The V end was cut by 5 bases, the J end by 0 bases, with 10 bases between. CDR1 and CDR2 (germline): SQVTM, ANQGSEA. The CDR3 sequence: CSVKISPNTGELFF. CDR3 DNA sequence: TGCAGCGTTAAGATAAGCCCGAACACCGGGGAGCTGTTTTTT.